Below, 32 T cell receptor beta chains from the same sample are listed, as sequenced in a study of blood T cell repertoires in COVID-19 (dated by TCRdb to the early 2020s). Library creation used the immunoSEQ multiplex PCR assay. In its TCRdb copy, this immuneACCESS table keeps in-frame sequences only and misses some clones. Where compared with another copy, unresolved V genes explain less than half of these, and the others have no known cause. Across this sample there are 110,000 to 150,000 clones, with around three quarters seen only once. Roughly 8.6% of the sample belongs to the ten largest clones. Sample: peripheral blood. These receptors all come from a man aged 50-59 years with active or convalescent COVID-19.

This CDR3 is CASRGLAGEQTQYF. CDR3 in DNA: TGTGCCAGTCGGGGACTAGCGGGAGAACAGACCCAGTACTTC. The V call is TRBV19, the J call TRBJ2-5; TRBD2 matches at 14 bases. The germline gives CDR1 LNHDA, CDR2 SQIVND (reference sequence). V lost 8 bases, J lost 6 bases, and 5 bases stayed unmatched. The CDR3 runs to 14 residues.

This sequence joins TRBV25-1 and TRBJ2-1; TRBD2 matches 13 bases. The CDR3 contains 16 residues. In germline, CDR1 is MGHDK, CDR2 SYGVNS. Trimming removed 8 bases from V and 0 bases from J; junction bases left unmatched: 4. CDR3 sequence reads: CASQGTSGNSYNEQFF. The CDR3 coding sequence is TGTGCCAGCCAGGGGACTAGCGGGAACTCCTACAATGAGCAGTTCTTC.

The chain couples TRBV27 to TRBJ2-1; TRBD1 matches 7 bases. Germline V gene sequence: CDR1 MNHEY, CDR2 SMNVEV (reference sequence). Unmatched junction bases numbered 4, after V lost 5 bases and J lost 0 bases. The CDR3 contains 15 residues. CDR3 sequence reads: CASSLTGLSYNEQFF. CDR3 bases: TGTGCCAGCAGTCTGACAGGGCTCTCCTACAATGAGCAGTTCTTC.

This clone was seen only once. The rearrangement joins TRBV27 to TRBJ2-7; 10 nucleotides line up with TRBD1. V shed 6 bases, J shed 4 bases, and the junction held 6 bases outside the gene matches. Germline V gives CDR1 MNHEY, CDR2 SMNVEV (reference sequence). This CDR3 is 14 amino acids long. The DNA of the CDR3 is TGTGCCAGCAGACCGGGACAGGGGTGGTACGAGCAGTACTTC. Translated, it gives CASRPGQGWYEQYF.

The CDR3 protein is CASSQVTGAGQPQHF. Written as DNA, the CDR3 is TGCGCCAGCAGCCAAGTCACAGGGGCCGGTCAGCCCCAGCATTTT. The rearrangement joins TRBV4-1 to TRBJ1-5; 7 positions match TRBD1. Losses at the gene ends were 1 base for V and 6 bases for J; bases not matched to a gene: 6. CDR1 is MGHRA, CDR2 YSYEKL, per germline. The CDR3 is 15 residues long.

Notes on this clone: The germline gene is not matched at one end of the junction; a read error may be the cause. The chain carries TRBV9 and TRBJ1-2; D is uncertain. The CDR3 has 11 amino acids. CDR1 is SGDLS and CDR2 is YYNGEE in the germline V gene. The DNA of the CDR3 is TGTGCCAGCAGCGTAGATAGTCGGGTCGCCTTC. This gives the protein CASSVDSRVAF.

The genes are TRBV28 and TRBJ2-2; 7 bases are shared with TRBD2. V gave up 3 bases and J gave up 4 bases; unmatched junction bases: 5. Per germline, CDR1 MDHEN and CDR2 SYDVKM. The CDR3 has 15 residues. The CDR3 bases are TGTGCCAGCAGTTTGCGGCGGGAGCCCACCGGGGAGCTGTTTTTT. Translated: CASSLRREPTGELFF.

This clone was observed a few times. The gene calls are TRBV5-1 and TRBJ2-2; possibly TRBD2 for D (7 bases). The V end lost 3 bases, the J end lost 4 bases, and 19 bases lay between the germline ends. Germline V gives CDR1 SGHRS, CDR2 YFSETQ. This CDR3 is built from 17 residues. The DNA for the CDR3 is TGCGCCAGCAGCTCGTTAGGGGGGGGCGATGGCACCGGGGAGCTGTTTTTT. Protein: CASSSLGGGDGTGELFF.

This chain uses TRBV19 with TRBJ1-5; D is ambiguous. The CDR3 is 14 residues long. Germline V CDR1 and CDR2: LNHDA, SQIVND (reference sequence). The V end was cut by 4 bases, the J end by 2 bases, with 9 bases between. The chain's CDR3 is CASSNYGGNQPQHF. The CDR3 DNA reads TGTGCCAGTAGTAATTACGGGGGCAATCAGCCCCAGCATTTT.

This clone has a single count. The genes are TRBV11-2 and TRBJ1-1; maybe TRBD1 (5 bases). This CDR3 spans 13 amino acids. Germline loops: CDR1 SGHAT, CDR2 FQNNGV. V lost 4 bases and J 11 bases, leaving 17 bases between the germline ends. The CDR3 protein is CASSSFWAQGAFF. The DNA of the CDR3 is TGTGCCAGCAGCTCATTCTGGGCCCAGGGCGCTTTCTTT.

This rearrangement joins TRBV28 to TRBJ2-7, with 12 bases fitting TRBD2. Germline CDR1 MDHEN, CDR2 SYDVKM. The CDR3 runs to 16 residues. The V segment lost 5 bases and the J segment 5 bases; nucleotides outside the gene matches: 10. CDR3 sequence reads: CASSLRLAGGLNEQYF. The CDR3 nucleotides are TGTGCCAGCAGTCTAAGGCTAGCGGGAGGGCTAAACGAGCAGTACTTC.

This chain joins TRBV21-1 and TRBJ2-5; the DNA was not compared with TRBD1, the D call given in the table. TRBV21-1 is reported as a pseudogene. This CDR3 spans 14 amino acids. DNA for the CDR3: TGTGCCAGCAGCCCTCCCAGTTGTGGAGAGACCCAGTACTTC. Translation gives CASSPPSCGETQYF.

This clone was seen more than once but under ten times. The chain links TRBV13 to TRBJ2-7, with 7 positions matching TRBD1. V lost 1 base, J lost 8 bases, and 11 bases stayed unmatched. The CDR3 covers 15 residues. Germline CDR1 reads PRHDT; CDR2 reads FYEKMQ (reference sequence). The CDR3 reads CASSLEGGAGGKQYF. The CDR3 DNA sequence: TGTGCCAGCAGCTTAGAAGGAGGTGCAGGGGGAAAGCAGTACTTC.

V is TRBV5-1 and J is TRBJ2-3; D is unresolved. CDR1 and CDR2 from the germline V gene are SGHRS and YFSETQ. Trimming left V 0 bases short and J 2 bases short, with 4 bases between. This CDR3 is 13 amino acids long. The CDR3 sequence is CASSLDTTDTQYF. Here the CDR3 DNA reads TGCGCCAGCAGCTTGGACACCACAGATACGCAGTATTTT. The full variable domain, its missing parts supplied by reference TRBV5-1 and TRBJ2-3, is KAGVTQTPRYLIKTRGQQVTLSCSPISGHRSVSWYQQTPGQGLQFLFEYFSETQRNKGNFPGRFSGRQFSNSRSEMNVSTLELGDSALYLCASSLDTTDTQYFGPGTRLTVL.

This sequence joins TRBV5-4 and TRBJ2-5; the match to TRBD2 covers 8 bases. This CDR3 has 15 amino acids. Germline-derived CDR1 and CDR2 are SGHNT and YYREEE (reference sequence). Trimming took 4 bases from V and 7 from J; bases not matched to a gene: 12. The CDR3 bases are TGTGCCAGCAGCCCGAGGGGGGGACTAGAGACGACCCAGTACTTC. This encodes CASSPRGGLETTQYF.

This clone has only a few counts. The chain couples TRBV9 to TRBJ1-2; TRBD1 might be the D (6 bases). The CDR3 covers 16 residues. Germline V CDR1 and CDR2: SGDLS, YYNGEE. The V gene lost 0 bases and the J gene lost 5 bases, with 17 bases spanning the gap. The CDR3 loop reads CASSVGSAGTPYGYTF. DNA for the CDR3: TGTGCCAGCAGCGTAGGTTCCGCCGGGACACCATATGGCTACACCTTC.

The CDR3 region is CASSLFTGGAFDRSFDQPQHF. The CDR3 DNA reads TGTGCCAGCAGCTTATTTACAGGGGGCGCTTTCGATCGTTCTTTTGATCAGCCCCAGCATTTT. V and J are TRBV7-8 and TRBJ1-5; 9 bases agree with TRBD1. This CDR3 is built from 21 residues. Trimming cost V 2 bases and J 5 bases; bases outside gene matches: 22. From germline, CDR1 is SGHVS and CDR2 FQNEAQ. The full variable domain, with the rest looked up from reference TRBV7-8 and TRBJ1-5, is GAGVSQSPRYKVAKRGQDVALRCDPISGHVSLFWYQQALGQGPEFLTYFQNEAQLDKSGLPSDRFFAERPEGSVSTLKIQRTQQEDSAVYLCASSLFTGGAFDRSFDQPQHFGDGTRLSIL.

The V and J genes are TRBV6-4 and TRBJ1-1; D unresolved. The CDR3 runs to 13 residues. The germline V gene has CDR1 MRHNA and CDR2 SNTAGT. V was cut by 3 bases and J by 3 bases, with 8 bases left in between. As DNA, the CDR3 is TGTGCCAGCAGTGAACGTGGAGACACTGAAGCTTTCTTT. It encodes CASSERGDTEAFF.

The chain uses TRBV10-3 and TRBJ1-4; weak D call: TRBD1 (6 bases). CDR1 is ENHRY, CDR2 SYGVKD, per germline. With 3 bases removed from V and 4 bases from J, the gap between germline ends came to 9 bases. The CDR3 sequence is 14 residues long. CDR3 sequence: CAISEGGLNEKLFF. CDR3 nucleotide sequence: TGTGCCATCAGTGAAGGGGGTCTTAATGAAAAACTGTTTTTT.

The chain is built from TRBV14 and TRBJ2-7; TRBD2 agrees at 14 bases. The ends lost 1 base at V and 7 bases at J; junction bases unmatched: 9. The CDR3 runs 17 residues. CDR1 and CDR2 (germline): SGHDN, FVKESK. The DNA for the CDR3 is TGTGCCAGCAGCCAAGGAACGACTAGCGGGAGGGCCTGGGAGCAGTACTTC. Translated: CASSQGTTSGRAWEQYF.

The rearrangement links TRBV27 to TRBJ1-5; TRBD1 matches at 7 bases. Germline loops: CDR1 MNHEY, CDR2 SMNVEV (reference sequence). There are 15 residues in the CDR3. With V trimmed by 5 bases and J by 7 bases, 11 bases remained unmatched. The CDR3 DNA sequence: TGTGCCAGCAGTGATCCTGGAGGGGGCATGCAGCCCCAGCATTTT. This translates into CASSDPGGGMQPQHF.

The chain is built from TRBV6-5 and TRBJ1-5; 9 bases align to TRBD1. The CDR3 has 15 residues. Germline CDR1 and CDR2: MNHEY and SVGAGI. V dropped 6 bases and J dropped 4; count of bases not matched to a gene: 7. In nucleotides, the CDR3 is TGTGCCAGCAGCTTCACAGGGGGCGGAAATCAGCCCCAGCATTTT. This sequence encodes CASSFTGGGNQPQHF.

This clone occurred many times. V is TRBV19 and J is TRBJ1-1; D gene uncertain. The germline gives CDR1 LNHDA, CDR2 SQIVND (reference sequence). V gave up 6 bases and J gave up 0 bases, with 8 bases separating them. The CDR3 has 13 amino acids. Here the CDR3 reads CASRDLLNTEAFF. In DNA form, the CDR3 reads TGTGCCAGTAGAGACTTACTGAACACTGAAGCTTTCTTT.

This chain links TRBV23-1 with TRBJ1-5; D is unclear. TRBV23-1 is placed among ORFs of uncertain function. The germline V and J ends were trimmed by 4 bases and 1 base, with 17 bases remaining between them. There are 17 residues in the CDR3. The CDR3 DNA is TGCGCCAGCAGTCGACCGACGGTCCCGGGGAGCAATCAGCCCCAGCATTTT. Translation: CASSRPTVPGSNQPQHF.

The gene calls are TRBV7-2 and TRBJ2-7, with 8 nucleotides matching TRBD2. The CDR3 runs 15 residues. Germline CDR1 SGHTA, CDR2 FQGNSA. The junction had 6 bases not matched to a gene; V was cut back by 1 base and J by 4 bases. This chain's CDR3 is CASSLGGLETYEQYF. CDR3 bases: TGTGCCAGCAGCTTAGGGGGACTAGAGACTTACGAGCAGTACTTC. The whole variable domain, filled in from reference TRBV7-2 and TRBJ2-7, reads GAGVSQSPSNKVTEKGKDVELRCDPISGHTALYWYRQSLGQGLEFLIYFQGNSAPDKSGLPSDRFSAERTGGSVSTLTIQRTQQEDSAVYLCASSLGGLETYEQYFGPGTRLTVT.

This rearrangement joins TRBV7-9 to TRBJ2-3; perhaps TRBD2 as D (6 bases). Germline V lookup: CDR1 SEHNR, CDR2 FQNEAQ (reference sequence). Trimming took 4 bases from V and 1 from J, leaving 15 bases between them. This CDR3 comprises 16 residues. The CDR3: CASSSDTGGGTDTQYF. Here the CDR3 DNA reads TGTGCCAGCAGCTCGGACACCGGGGGTGGCACAGATACGCAGTATTTT.

This clone came up a few times. The chain recombines TRBV6-2 or TRBV6-3 with TRBJ2-7; no firm D call. V was shortened by 4 bases and J by 3 bases, with 4 bases between the two germline ends. The CDR3 extends over 11 amino acids. Germline assignment: CDR1 MNHEY and CDR2 SVGEGT. CDR3 region: CASSWSYEQYF. The CDR3 DNA reads TGTGCCAGCAGTTGGAGCTACGAGCAGTACTTC.

This clone appeared once. The chain recombines TRBV7-3 with TRBJ2-2; 7 positions agree with TRBD1. Germline loops: CDR1 SGHTA, CDR2 FQGTGA. V lost 4 bases, J lost 4 bases, and 6 bases stayed unmatched. The CDR3 loop spans 15 amino acids. The CDR3, as DNA: TGTGCCAGCAGCTCCTACAGGGGAGCCACCGGGGAGCTGTTTTTT. Amino acids: CASSSYRGATGELFF. The variable domain in full, completed from reference TRBV7-3 and TRBJ2-2, reads GAGVSQTPSNKVTEKGKYVELRCDPISGHTALYWYRQSLGQGPEFLIYFQGTGAADDSGLPNDRFFAVRPEGSVSTLKIQRTERGDSAVYLCASSSYRGATGELFFGEGSRLTVL.

This clone was recorded a few times. This rearrangement joins TRBV10-1 to TRBJ1-5; the D gene is possibly TRBD1 (5 bases). Germline CDR1 is WNHNN and CDR2 is SYGVQD (reference sequence). The CDR3 extends over 12 amino acids. Trimming shortened V by 3 bases and J by 7 bases, and 7 bases separated the two germline ends. The CDR3 nucleotides read TGCGCCAGCAGTGACACAGGCCAGCCCCAGCATTTT. It translates to CASSDTGQPQHF.

The gene calls are TRBV27 and TRBJ1-2; maybe TRBD1 (5 bases). V was clipped by 7 bases and J by 8 bases, with 26 bases between them. This CDR3 has 16 amino acids. CDR1 is MNHEY and CDR2 is SMNVEV in the germline V gene (reference sequence). The CDR3 bases are TGTGCCAGCAACCCTGTCGGGTTCCGGGGGAAAGTGGGCTACACCTTC. Translating gives CASNPVGFRGKVGYTF.

This chain uses TRBV28 with TRBJ2-1; 11 bases line up with TRBD2. Trimming cost V 6 bases and J 7 bases; bases outside gene matches: 11. CDR1 MDHEN and CDR2 SYDVKM come from the germline V gene. This CDR3 spans 16 amino acids. The CDR3 reads CASRGPGLAVKNEQFF. CDR3 in DNA: TGTGCCAGCAGGGGTCCGGGACTAGCGGTAAAAAATGAGCAGTTCTTC. The full variable domain, completed using reference TRBV28 and TRBJ2-1, is DVKVTQSSRYLVKRTGEKVFLECVQDMDHENMFWYRQDPGLGLRLIYFSYDVKMKEKGDIPEGYSVSREKKERFSLILESASTNQTSMYLCASRGPGLAVKNEQFFGPGTRLTVL.

This sequence joins TRBV19 and TRBJ1-1, with a tentative D call TRBD1 (5 bases). The germline CDR1 and CDR2 sequences are LNHDA and SQIVND (reference sequence). The germline V and J ends were trimmed by 5 bases and 6 bases, with 13 bases remaining between them. This CDR3 is built from 13 residues. The CDR3 sequence is CASSPWTSSEAFF. The CDR3 region has the DNA TGTGCCAGTAGTCCCTGGACAAGCTCTGAAGCTTTCTTT.